These 9 T cell receptor beta chains were all obtained from the same sample, sequenced in a study of blood T cell repertoires in COVID-19. Profiling relied on immunoSEQ multiplex PCR, and the TCRdb table lists in-frame clones only, not all of them. Here the sample spans about 300,000 clones, approximately 90% being singletons. Sequenced sample: PBMCs or T cells enriched from blood (not recorded which). The receptors were gathered from a young woman who had recovered from COVID-19.

This clone was recorded once. J is TRBJ1-4 and V is TRBV2, with D hard to call. The V and J ends lost 2 bases and 5 bases respectively, with 12 bases between them. The CDR3 length is 15 residues. Germline V gives CDR1 SNHLY, CDR2 FYNNEI. The CDR3 is CASSELIGGNEKLFF. CDR3 sequence (DNA): TGTGCCAGCAGTGAATTGATAGGAGGAAATGAAAAACTGTTTTTT.

This chain connects TRBV5-1 to TRBJ2-5; D is undetermined. Trimming pared 1 base from V and 3 bases from J, leaving 7 bases between. Looked up from germline, CDR1 is SGHRS and CDR2 is YFSETQ. The CDR3 length is 13 residues. This chain's CDR3 is CASSLIAEETQYF. In DNA, the CDR3 is TGCGCCAGCAGCTTGATTGCGGAAGAGACCCAGTACTTC.

The rearrangement uses TRBV9 and TRBJ2-1, with a weak D call TRBD2 (5 bases). CDR3 size: 16 residues. Germline V lookup: CDR1 SGDLS, CDR2 YYNGEE. The V gene lost 3 bases and the J gene lost 9 bases, with 22 bases spanning the gap. The CDR3 DNA reads as TGTGCCAGCAGCGGGGCCCTAGCTCAGAGTCAGGTTGAGCAGTTCTTC. It yields the protein CASSGALAQSQVEQFF.

V usage is TRBV6-5 and J usage is TRBJ1-4; D gene unclear. V was trimmed by 6 bases and J by 7 bases, leaving 15 bases between them. Germline CDR1 and CDR2: MNHEY and SVGAGI. CDR3 length: 14 residues. The CDR3 region has the DNA TGTGCCAGCAGCCGCAAGCGGGGTTTTGAAAAACTGTTTTTT. This codes for CASSRKRGFEKLFF.

The V gene is TRBV19, the J gene TRBJ2-5; 10 bases match TRBD2. CDR3 length equals 15 residues. V lost 5 bases and J lost 3; bases outside the gene matches: 6. Germline loops: CDR1 LNHDA, CDR2 SQIVND (reference sequence). The CDR3 spells CASSPSGSSKETQYF. The CDR3 DNA reads as TGTGCCAGTAGTCCTAGCGGGAGTTCAAAAGAGACCCAGTACTTC.

The V and J genes are TRBV6-6 and TRBJ2-2, with 10 bases that match TRBD2. The trim removed 2 bases at V and 11 bases at J, leaving 11 bases unmatched. From germline, CDR1 is MNHNY and CDR2 SVGAGI (reference sequence). This CDR3 region has 16 residues. As DNA, the CDR3 is TGTGCCAGCAGTTACCCAGCGGGAGGGGGGCGTGGAGAGCTGTTTTTT. It yields the protein CASSYPAGGGRGELFF.

CDR3 nucleotide sequence: TGTGCCAGCAGTCTCGGGGGGGATCGAAATTCACCCCTCCACTTT. Its protein product is CASSLGGDRNSPLHF. The chain employs TRBV2 and TRBJ1-6; tentative D call: TRBD1 (5 bases). CDR1 SNHLY and CDR2 FYNNEI come from the germline V gene. Trimming shortened V by 5 bases and J by 7 bases, and 15 bases separated the two germline ends. The CDR3 loop spans 15 amino acids.

J is TRBJ2-1 and V is TRBV7-3; 7 bases are shared with TRBD2. The V gene's germline CDR1 is SGHTA and CDR2 FQGTGA. With 3 bases clipped from V and 4 bases from J, the junction kept 6 bases outside the gene matches. The CDR3 spans 15 residues. CDR3 sequence (DNA): TGTGCCAGCAGCTTGGGCGGGAGTGAGTACAATGAGCAGTTCTTC. The encoded protein is CASSLGGSEYNEQFF.

This clone was observed a single time. The chain uses TRBV19 and TRBJ2-5; TRBD1 agrees at 11 bases. The CDR3 spans 15 residues. With 6 bases clipped from V and 1 base from J, the junction kept 4 bases outside the gene matches. Germline CDR1 is LNHDA and CDR2 is SQIVND (reference sequence). Here the CDR3 reads CASSRDRGSQETQYF. CDR3 DNA sequence: TGTGCCAGTAGCCGGGACAGGGGGTCCCAAGAGACCCAGTACTTC.